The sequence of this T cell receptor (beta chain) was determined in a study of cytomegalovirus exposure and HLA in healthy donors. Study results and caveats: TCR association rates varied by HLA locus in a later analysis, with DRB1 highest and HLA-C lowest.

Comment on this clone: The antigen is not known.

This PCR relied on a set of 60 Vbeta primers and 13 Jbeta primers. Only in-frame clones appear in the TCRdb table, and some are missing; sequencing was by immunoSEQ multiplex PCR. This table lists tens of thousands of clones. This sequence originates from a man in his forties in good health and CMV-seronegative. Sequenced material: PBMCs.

In DNA, the CDR3 is TGTGCCAGCTCAACCCCGGGACAGAACACCGGGGAGCTGTTTTTT. It yields the protein CASSTPGQNTGELFF. The V call is TRBV18, the J call TRBJ2-2, with D possibly being TRBD1 (6 bases). This CDR3 spans 15 amino acids. CDR1 is KGHSH, CDR2 LQKENI, per germline. Trimming left V 5 bases short and J 1 base short, with 11 bases between.